The 27 T cell receptor beta chains listed next were all sequenced from one sample in a study of T cell clonotyping in hematopoietic cell transplantation. Some clones are missing from TCRdb's copy, which holds only in-frame ones; the method was immunoSEQ multiplex PCR. The data show under 4,000 clones, roughly two thirds seen once. The sequences come from peripheral blood mononuclear cells, collected 30 days after allogeneic stem cell transplant. Receptors were obtained from a male patient in his thirties or forties who had an allogeneic stem cell transplant from an unrelated donor, so the T cells may come from the graft donor. Some clones in this sample may be carry-over from other donors' samples.

The CDR3 bases are TGTGCCAGCAGGCCTCTATTAGGTTCGGGGGCCAACGTCCTGACTTTC. This codes for CASRPLLGSGANVLTF. The chain is built from TRBV2 and TRBJ2-6; no firm D call. The CDR3 spans 16 residues. The germline V gene has CDR1 SNHLY and CDR2 FYNNEI. V was clipped by 6 bases and J by 4 bases, with 16 bases between them. Variable domain in full (rest from reference TRBV2 and TRBJ2-6): EPEVTQTPSHQVTQMGQEVILRCVPISNHLYFYWYRQILGQKVEFLVSFYNNEISEKSEIFDDQFSVERPDGSNFTLKIRSTKLEDSAMYFCASRPLLGSGANVLTFGAGSRLTVL.

This clone has only a few counts. V usage is TRBV19 and J usage is TRBJ2-1; TRBD2 is a possible D gene (6 bases). This CDR3 has 12 amino acids. V lost 9 bases, J lost 9 bases, and 15 bases lay in between. Germline assignment: CDR1 LNHDA and CDR2 SQIVND (reference sequence). Here the CDR3 reads CASGSFGGEQFF. CDR3 DNA sequence: TGTGCCAGCGGGAGCTTTGGGGGTGAGCAGTTCTTC. The full variable domain, in which reference TRBV19 and TRBJ2-1 provide the parts outside the CDR3, is DGGITQSPKYLFRKEGQNVTLSCEQNLNHDAMYWYRQDPGQGLRLIYYSQIVNDFQKGDIAEGYSVSREKKESFPLTVTSAQKNPTAFYLCASGSFGGEQFFGPGTRLTVL.

This chain joins TRBV7-9 and TRBJ2-7; no firm D call. Germline-derived CDR1 and CDR2 are SEHNR and FQNEAQ (reference sequence). The CDR3 is 13 residues long. V was pared by 0 bases and J by 3 bases, with 6 bases between. CDR3 sequence reads: CASSLAGVYEQYF. CDR3 DNA sequence: TGTGCCAGCAGCTTAGCAGGAGTCTACGAGCAGTACTTC.

V usage is TRBV4-3 and J usage is TRBJ1-1; 7 bases match TRBD1. CDR3 length equals 13 residues. The junction had 10 bases not matched to a gene; V was cut back by 4 bases and J by 11 bases. CDR1 is LGHNA, CDR2 YSLEER, per germline. CDR3 bases: TGCGCCAGCAGCCCGGGCCTCGACAGGGAGGCTTTCTTT. Residues: CASSPGLDREAFF.

This clone was seen a few times. The V gene is TRBV2, the J gene TRBJ1-1; no definite D call. V was cut by 7 bases and J by 3 bases, with 15 bases left in between. Germline V gives CDR1 SNHLY, CDR2 FYNNEI. The CDR3 contains 14 residues. The CDR3 reads CASTSLARDTEAFF. In DNA form, the CDR3 reads TGTGCCAGCACCTCGTTGGCCCGGGACACTGAAGCTTTCTTT.

The rearrangement uses TRBV18 and TRBJ1-2; 10 nucleotides line up with TRBD1. The germline V gene encodes CDR1 KGHSH and CDR2 LQKENI. Germline trimming cut 0 bases from V and 1 base from J; bases unmatched to any gene: 11. This CDR3 has 19 amino acids. CDR3 region: CASSPPIGTGDLNNYGYTF. CDR3 nucleotide sequence: TGTGCCAGCTCACCACCTATAGGGACAGGGGATTTGAATAACTATGGCTACACCTTC.

This clone was detected once. The chain links TRBV5-1 to TRBJ1-1; 9 bases are a match to TRBD1. V was clipped by 4 bases and J by 3 bases; unmatched bases: 1. The germline CDR1 and CDR2 sequences are SGHRS and YFSETQ. The CDR3 is made up of 13 amino acids. The CDR3 loop reads CASSRDRDTEAFF. CDR3 in DNA: TGCGCCAGCAGCCGGGACAGGGACACTGAAGCTTTCTTT.

V gene TRBV6-4 combines with J gene TRBJ2-1; D unclear. CDR3 length: 14 residues. In germline, CDR1 is MRHNA, CDR2 SNTAGT. Trimming left V 4 bases short and J 8 bases short, with 15 bases between. The CDR3 bases are TGTGCCAGCAGTGTAACCCCTGAAGTGGATGAGCAGTTCTTC. Amino acids: CASSVTPEVDEQFF.

The J gene is TRBJ1-5, the V gene TRBV21-1; the table's D call, TRBD1, has no DNA check behind it. TRBV21-1 is listed as a pseudogene. The CDR3 contains 15 residues. CDR3 nucleotides: TGTGCCAGCAGCAAAAGGGCCTCAGGGGCTCAGCCCCAGCATTTT. This encodes CASSKRASGAQPQHF.

V is TRBV18 and J is TRBJ2-7; D is unresolved. Trimming left V 3 bases short and J 6 bases short, with 9 bases between. The length of the CDR3 is 12 residues. Germline V gene sequence: CDR1 KGHSH, CDR2 LQKENI. The CDR3 DNA sequence: TGTGCCAGCTCACCCGAAATGGTCGAGCAGTACTTC. This translates into CASSPEMVEQYF.

This clone has only one observation. This rearrangement joins TRBV6-5 to TRBJ2-3; D assignment may be TRBD1 or TRBD2 (6 bases each). The CDR3 has 16 amino acids. CDR1 and CDR2 (germline): MNHEY, SVGAGI. Trimming took 2 bases from V and 6 from J, leaving 18 bases between them. The CDR3 is CASSYRGPQLGDTQYF. The CDR3 DNA reads as TGTGCCAGCAGTTACCGGGGGCCGCAGTTAGGGGATACGCAGTATTTT.

The chain joins TRBV6-4 to TRBJ2-3; 11 bases match TRBD1. J lost 3 bases, V lost 2 bases, and 1 base had no gene match. CDR1 is MRHNA and CDR2 is SNTAGT in the germline V gene. This CDR3 comprises 15 residues. The chain's CDR3 is CASSDRDRGTDTQYF. The DNA of the CDR3 is TGTGCCAGCAGTGACAGGGACAGGGGGACAGATACGCAGTATTTT.

The chain joins TRBV20-1 to TRBJ2-1; D gene unclear. CDR1 and CDR2 (germline): DFQATT, SNEGSKA (reference sequence). The length of the CDR3 is 11 residues. Trimming took off 6 bases at V and 5 bases at J, with 8 bases between the two ends. CDR3 in DNA: TGCAGTGCCCCTACCAACAATGAGCAGTTCTTC. This translates into CSAPTNNEQFF.

J is TRBJ2-7 and V is TRBV6-6, with a possible D match to TRBD2 (7 bases). Trimming removed 6 bases from V and 5 bases from J, with 20 bases in between. Germline V gene data show CDR1 as MNHNY and CDR2 as SVGAGI (reference sequence). The CDR3 is made up of 15 amino acids. CDR3 loop: CASSSSGDTGHEQYF. The CDR3 region has the DNA TGTGCCAGCAGCTCCAGCGGGGACACTGGCCACGAGCAGTACTTC.

The V call is TRBV6-4, the J call TRBJ2-5; possibly TRBD1 or TRBD2 for D (5 bases each). The CDR3 runs 14 residues. Deletions cut 2 bases from V and 2 bases from J, with 9 bases between. Germline V gene sequence: CDR1 MRHNA, CDR2 SNTAGT. CDR3 residues: CASSDVGEQETQYF. Here the CDR3 DNA reads TGTGCCAGCAGTGACGTGGGGGAACAAGAGACCCAGTACTTC.

The table lists this clone with a few counts. The V call is TRBV19, the J call TRBJ1-5; maybe TRBD1 (6 bases). Germline CDR1 reads LNHDA; CDR2 reads SQIVND (reference sequence). V shed 3 bases and J shed 3 bases, with 24 bases lying between them. This CDR3 region has 19 residues. The CDR3 here is CASSIPGGSTYVDNQPQHF. The CDR3 DNA follows: TGTGCCAGTAGTATCCCCGGGGGCTCGACCTACGTTGACAATCAGCCCCAGCATTTT.

V is TRBV19 and J is TRBJ2-7; 8 positions agree with TRBD2. CDR1 and CDR2 (germline): LNHDA, SQIVND (reference sequence). This CDR3 contains 15 residues. With V trimmed by 6 bases and J by 3 bases, 10 bases remained unmatched. The CDR3 region has the DNA TGTGCCAGTAGCCCCGGGGGGGGAGGTTTCTACGAGCAGTACTTC. Protein sequence: CASSPGGGGFYEQYF.

CDR3 in amino acids: CASSPRQVDYEQYF. The CDR3 DNA reads as TGTGCCAGCAGCCCCCGCCAGGTTGACTACGAGCAGTACTTC. This chain connects TRBV28 to TRBJ2-7; D remains ambiguous. The germline V gene encodes CDR1 MDHEN and CDR2 SYDVKM. The V and J ends lost 6 bases and 3 bases respectively, with 15 bases between them. CDR3 length equals 14 residues.

This chain connects TRBV11-3 to TRBJ2-1; no clear D gene. The CDR3 runs 15 residues. The germline V gene has CDR1 SGHNT and CDR2 YENEEA. V lost 2 bases, J lost 7 bases, and 15 bases lay in between. The CDR3 bases are TGTGCCAGCAGCTTATTTTCTGGGCATCAAAATGAGCAGTTCTTC. It translates to CASSLFSGHQNEQFF.

This clone was observed a single time. This sequence joins TRBV7-3 and TRBJ1-2; 10 positions agree with TRBD1. This CDR3 comprises 15 residues. Trimming took 4 bases from V and 6 from J; bases not matched to a gene: 8. Germline V lookup: CDR1 SGHTA, CDR2 FQGTGA. The CDR3: CASSSAGTGVDGYTF. The CDR3, as DNA: TGTGCCAGCAGCTCCGCCGGGACAGGGGTCGATGGCTACACCTTC.

The CDR3 DNA is TGTGCCAGCAGCCAAGGGGTAGCGGGGAAGGGCGAGCAGTACTTC. It codes for CASSQGVAGKGEQYF. This chain connects TRBV14 to TRBJ2-7; 8 bases line up with TRBD2. CDR1 and CDR2 (germline): SGHDN, FVKESK. The trim removed 1 base at V and 6 bases at J, leaving 8 bases unmatched. The CDR3 consists of 15 residues.

The chain uses TRBV7-9 and TRBJ1-3, with D perhaps matching TRBD1 (5 bases). This CDR3 is 15 amino acids long. V was trimmed by 2 bases and J by 4 bases, leaving 12 bases between them. CDR1 and CDR2 from the germline V gene are SEHNR and FQNEAQ (reference sequence). The CDR3 here is CASSLTGQLGNTIYF. The CDR3 coding sequence is TGTGCCAGCAGCTTAACTGGACAATTGGGAAACACCATATATTTT.

The V and J genes are TRBV7-9 and TRBJ2-3, with D unclear. The CDR3 spans 14 residues. V was clipped by 1 base and J by 7 bases, with 12 bases between them. Germline lookup yields CDR1 SEHNR and CDR2 FQNEAQ (reference sequence). The CDR3 DNA reads as TGTGCCAGCAGCTTAGTTCAGTCCGGTTATACGCAGTATTTT. It translates to CASSLVQSGYTQYF.

The V call is TRBV25-1, the J call TRBJ2-7; D call uncertain. Trimming shortened V by 1 base and J by 3 bases, and 22 bases separated the two germline ends. Per germline, CDR1 MGHDK and CDR2 SYGVNS. This CDR3 comprises 18 residues. CDR3 nucleotide sequence: TGTGCCAGCAGTGAATCGTCCTGGTGGCGGCAGGACCGCTACGAGCAGTACTTC. Protein sequence: CASSESSWWRQDRYEQYF.

This clone turned up a few times. The rearrangement joins TRBV13 to TRBJ2-7; maybe TRBD1 (7 bases). Trimming stripped 5 bases from V and 2 bases from J, with 16 bases between. The CDR3 loop spans 15 amino acids. Germline V gene sequence: CDR1 PRHDT, CDR2 FYEKMQ (reference sequence). The CDR3 loop is CASSRMTGRTYEQYF. CDR3 sequence (DNA): TGTGCCAGCAGCCGAATGACAGGGAGGACCTACGAGCAGTACTTC.

The chain combines TRBV28 with TRBJ1-3; unclear D gene. V was trimmed by 3 bases and J by 2 bases, leaving 14 bases between them. This CDR3 has 16 residues. Germline assignment: CDR1 MDHEN and CDR2 SYDVKM. Written as DNA, the CDR3 is TGTGCCAGCAGTTTGGGAGGGCCTCACCCTGGAAACACCATATATTTT. Its protein is CASSLGGPHPGNTIYF.

The chain couples TRBV9 to TRBJ2-5; D might be TRBD2 (6 bases). The length of the CDR3 is 14 residues. Trimming removed 0 bases at V and 5 bases at J, with 11 bases between. Looked up from germline, CDR1 is SGDLS and CDR2 is YYNGEE. CDR3 region: CASSVDISGETQYF. CDR3 DNA: TGTGCCAGCAGCGTAGATATAAGCGGGGAGACCCAGTACTTC.